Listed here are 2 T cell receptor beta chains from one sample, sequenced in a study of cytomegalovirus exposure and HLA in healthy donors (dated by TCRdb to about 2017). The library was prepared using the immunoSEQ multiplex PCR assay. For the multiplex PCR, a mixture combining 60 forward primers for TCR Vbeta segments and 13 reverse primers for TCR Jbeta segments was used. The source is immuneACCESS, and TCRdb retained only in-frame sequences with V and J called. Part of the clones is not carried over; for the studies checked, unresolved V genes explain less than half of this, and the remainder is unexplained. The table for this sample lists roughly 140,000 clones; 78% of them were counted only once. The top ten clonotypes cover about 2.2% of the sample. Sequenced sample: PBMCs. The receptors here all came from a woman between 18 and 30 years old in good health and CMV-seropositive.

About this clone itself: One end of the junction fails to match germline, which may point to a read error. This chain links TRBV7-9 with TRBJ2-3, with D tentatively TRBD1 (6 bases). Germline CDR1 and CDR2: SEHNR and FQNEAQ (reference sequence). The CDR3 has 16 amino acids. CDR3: CSSSLSEGVGTDTQYF. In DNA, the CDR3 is TGTTCCAGCAGCTTAAGCGAGGGGGTCGGCACAGATACGCAGTATTTT.

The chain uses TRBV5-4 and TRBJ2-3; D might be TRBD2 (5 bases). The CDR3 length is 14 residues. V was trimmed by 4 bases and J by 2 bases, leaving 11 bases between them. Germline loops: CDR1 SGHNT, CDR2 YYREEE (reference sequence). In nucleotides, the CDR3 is TGTGCCAGCAGCCGGGAAGCCCACACAGATACGCAGTATTTT. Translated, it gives CASSREAHTDTQYF.